The 6 T cell receptor beta chains below come from one sample, sequenced in a study of spatial heterogeneity in lung cancer. Specified time point: sample taken at primary tumor resection. TCRdb passed the 5' RACE reads through MiXCR, listing each CDR3 protein once. The profile covers approximately 22,000 distinct CDR3 sequences, with approximately 5.8% appearing a single time and less than 35% taken by the ten largest. The starting material was PBMCs, obtained at surgery. The source is a male donor with early-stage non-small cell lung cancer.

The CDR3 loop reads CSATRGAVRNTEAFF. The CDR3 nucleotides are TGCAGTGCTACGAGGGGGGCTGTCAGGAACACTGAAGCTTTCTTT. This chain uses TRBV20-1 with TRBJ1-1, with a possible D match to TRBD1 (6 bases). The CDR3 covers 15 residues. The V end was cut by 4 bases, the J end by 1 base, with 16 bases between. Per germline, CDR1 DFQATT and CDR2 SNEGSKA (reference sequence).

This rearrangement joins TRBV24-1 to TRBJ2-2; 7 bases are a match to TRBD1. With 7 bases clipped from V and 4 bases from J, the junction kept 8 bases outside the gene matches. The CDR3 is 15 amino acids. Germline CDR1 reads KGHDR; CDR2 reads SFDVKD. CDR3 in amino acids: CATRGGVGPTGELFF. In DNA, the CDR3 is TGTGCCACCAGAGGGGGCGTGGGACCCACCGGGGAGCTGTTTTTT.

The CDR3 DNA reads as TGTGCCAGCAGCATAGACAGGGGCGGGGAAGCTTTCTTT. This gives the protein CASSIDRGGEAFF. This chain connects TRBV7-3 to TRBJ1-1; 8 bases match TRBD1. The length of the CDR3 is 13 residues. From germline, CDR1 is SGHTA and CDR2 FQGTGA. After removal of 5 bases from V and 8 bases from J, the junction contained 7 bases not matched to a gene.

The V and J genes are TRBV7-3 and TRBJ2-6; the D is unclear. Germline V gene data show CDR1 as SGHTA and CDR2 as FQGTGA. The CDR3 is 17 amino acids. V was clipped by 2 bases and J by 0 bases, with 11 bases between them. CDR3 amino acids: CASSLLAMGSGANVLTF. The CDR3 bases are TGTGCCAGCAGCTTATTGGCTATGGGCTCTGGGGCCAACGTCCTGACTTTC.

This clonotype is labeled as medium-sized. V gene TRBV6-5 combines with J gene TRBJ1-2, with D possibly TRBD1 on 5 matching bases. The germline gives CDR1 MNHEY, CDR2 SVGAGI. Trimming took 0 bases from V and 5 from J, leaving 7 bases between them. The CDR3 is made up of 13 amino acids. The CDR3 here is CASSYSGTYGYTF. The CDR3 coding sequence is TGTGCCAGCAGTTACTCTGGGACTTATGGCTACACCTTC.

The chain combines TRBV7-2 with TRBJ2-5, with D unclear. Trimming took off 3 bases at V and 5 bases at J, with 10 bases between the two ends. This CDR3 region has 13 residues. Germline lookup yields CDR1 SGHTA and CDR2 FQGNSA. The CDR3 loop reads CASSFGRMETQYF. The CDR3 coding sequence is TGTGCCAGCAGCTTCGGACGGATGGAGACCCAGTACTTC.